Included here is one T cell receptor beta chain sequence, with context. This sample is part of a study of CD8 T cells in Susac syndrome. A quantity of about 0.5 to 1 ug RNA underwent reverse transcription using random hexamers. TCRdb ran MiXCR on the immunoSEQ multiplex PCR reads and lists one entry per CDR3 protein. The sample shows over 150,000 distinct CDR3 sequences, over 85% of them seen only once. The V end was cut by 1 base, the J end by 6 bases, with 13 bases between. Germline V gene lookup returns CDR1 DFQATT and CDR2 SNEGSKA (reference sequence). The CDR3 is made up of 13 amino acids. V gene TRBV20-1 combines with J gene TRBJ2-7, with a tentative D call TRBD1 (6 bases). Sequenced material: CD4+ T cells from PBMCs. The TCR was taken from a human donor with multiple sclerosis. The CDR3 DNA reads as TGCAGTGCTAGAGTACAGGGCCTTGGCGAGCAGTACTTC. Translated: CSARVQGLGEQYF.